This is a list of T cell receptor beta chains from one sample in a study of regulatory T cells in long-lasting Graves disease. In TCRdb, the multiplex PCR reads were re-called with MiXCR into one record per CDR3 protein. There are about 540,000 distinct CDR3 sequences in the sample; about 14% occur only once, and about 10% lies in the top ten. These data were also filed under a second study, of T cells in Graves' hyperthyroidism and ophthalmopathy.

Material: peripheral blood mononuclear cells (PBMCs), obtained at new diagnosis, from a patient treated with antithyroid drugs. These receptor sequences come from a man aged 25 to 40 with Graves disease. CDR3s include the opening cysteine and the closing phenylalanine or tryptophan. A D gene is named only where the DNA matches it firmly. Only some rows state a clone size, as once, few, many or a class for expanded clones.

size: many; J: TRBJ2-1; V: TRBV5-6; D: NA; DNA: TGTGCCAGCAGCCGAAGCCCAGATGAGCAGTTCTTC; CDR3: CASSRSPDEQFF
size: few; J: TRBJ2-7; V: TRBV13; D: TRBD2; DNA: TGTGCCAGCAGCCCAGAGGGACTAGCGGCGAACTACGAGCAGTACTTC; CDR3: CASSPEGLAANYEQYF
size: many; J: TRBJ2-4; V: TRBV10-3; D: NA; DNA: TGTGCCATCAGTGAGAGGTCGGAAAGGGTTCAGTACTTC; CDR3: CAISERSERVQYF
size: many; J: TRBJ2-7; V: TRBV13; D: TRBD2; DNA: TGTGCCAGCAGCCCCCCGACTAGCGGGAGGGGTTACGAGCAGTACTTC; CDR3: CASSPPTSGRGYEQYF
size: few; J: TRBJ1-2; V: TRBV5-1; D: NA; DNA: TGCGCCAGCAGCCTGACAGTAACTAACTATGGCTACACCTTC; CDR3: CASSLTVTNYGYTF
size: many; J: TRBJ2-6; V: TRBV12-3/TRBV12-4; D: NA; DNA: TGTGCCAGCATCCGGGCAGTCATCTCTGGGGCCAACGTCCTGACTTTC; CDR3: CASIRAVISGANVLTF
size: many; J: TRBJ1-2; V: TRBV29-1; D: TRBD1; DNA: TGCAGCGTTCCGGGACAGGGGGGACCCTATGGCTACACCTTC; CDR3: CSVPGQGGPYGYTF
size: many; J: TRBJ1-4; V: TRBV27; D: NA; DNA: TGTGCCCACGCGGGCGGGGAGGCAACTAATGAAAAACTGTTTTTT; CDR3: CAHAGGEATNEKLFF
size: many; J: TRBJ1-5; V: TRBV7-2; D: NA; DNA: TGTGCCAGCAGCCTTAACAACGGCAATCAGCCCCAGCATTTT; CDR3: CASSLNNGNQPQHF
size: many; J: TRBJ2-1; V: TRBV20-1; D: TRBD1; DNA: TGCAGTGGCACGGACAGGAGCTCCTACAATGAGCAGTTCTTC; CDR3: CSGTDRSSYNEQFF
size: many; J: TRBJ2-2; V: TRBV11-2; D: NA; DNA: TGTGCCAGCAGCTTAGATCTAGGAAACGGGGAGTTGTTTTTT; CDR3: CASSLDLGNGELFF
size: NA; J: TRBJ2-2; V: TRBV29-1; D: NA; DNA: TGCAGCGTCGTGGGGGTTCGGGCCACCGGGGAGCTGTTTTTT; CDR3: CSVVGVRATGELFF
size: many; J: TRBJ2-5; V: TRBV28; D: TRBD2; DNA: TGTGCCAGCAGTTTAACTAGCGGGTCTTCGGAGACCCAGTACTTC; CDR3: CASSLTSGSSETQYF
size: many; J: TRBJ2-2; V: TRBV18; D: NA; DNA: TGTGCCAGCTCACGGGACGGATCCACCGGGGAGCTGTTTTTT; CDR3: CASSRDGSTGELFF
size: many; J: TRBJ2-7; V: TRBV20-1; D: NA; DNA: TGCAGTGCTAGAGATCACCAGGGGCTGGAGAACGAGCAGTACTTC; CDR3: CSARDHQGLENEQYF
size: many; J: TRBJ2-3; V: TRBV5-1; D: NA; DNA: TGCGCCAGCAAGTCCCCAGGCAGGGACACAGATACGCAGTATTTT; CDR3: CASKSPGRDTDTQYF
size: once; J: TRBJ2-7; V: TRBV25-1; D: NA; DNA: TGTGCCAGCAGCAACCAATTGACGGAGTGGTTCGGCGAGCAGTACTTC; CDR3: CASSNQLTEWFGEQYF
size: few; J: TRBJ1-5; V: TRBV18; D: TRBD1; DNA: TGTGCCAGCTCAATAACTCCGGGACAGGGAGGGAGGGCCAATCAGCCCCAGCATTTT; CDR3: CASSITPGQGGRANQPQHF
size: many; J: TRBJ2-2; V: TRBV7-9; D: NA; DNA: TGTGCCAGCAGCTTTCAGGGGCTTTCGAACACCGGGGAGCTGTTTTTT; CDR3: CASSFQGLSNTGELFF
size: many; J: TRBJ2-6; V: TRBV24-1; D: NA; DNA: TGTGCCACCAGTGAGGACCGAGACAGCTCTGGGGCCAACGTCCTGACTTTC; CDR3: CATSEDRDSSGANVLTF
size: many; J: TRBJ1-2; V: TRBV12-3/TRBV12-4; D: NA; DNA: TGTGCCAGCAGCCGGGGACCGTCAAACTATGGCTACACCTTC; CDR3: CASSRGPSNYGYTF
size: many; J: TRBJ2-5; V: TRBV12-3/TRBV12-4; D: NA; DNA: TGTGCCAGCAGTTTAGGGGTCAGGACTCAAGAGACCCAGTACTTC; CDR3: CASSLGVRTQETQYF
size: NA; J: TRBJ2-1; V: TRBV3-1; D: TRBD2; DNA: TGTGCCAGCAGCCAGCCCGGGGGGGGAGGCTCCTACAATGAGCAGTTCTTC; CDR3: CASSQPGGGGSYNEQFF
size: NA; J: TRBJ2-5; V: TRBV4-1; D: TRBD2; DNA: TGCGCCAGCAGCCATAAACGCGGGAGGGCCCAGCAAGAGACCCAGTACTTC; CDR3: CASSHKRGRAQQETQYF
size: many; J: TRBJ1-5; V: TRBV30; D: NA; DNA: TGTGCCTGGAGTTCATACGGGGGATTACGGAAGCCCCAGCATTTT; CDR3: CAWSSYGGLRKPQHF
size: NA; J: TRBJ1-2; V: TRBV29-1; D: NA; DNA: TGCAGCGTTGACAGGCTTGGGAACTATGGCTACACCTTC; CDR3: CSVDRLGNYGYTF
size: few; J: TRBJ1-1; V: TRBV19; D: NA; DNA: TGTGCCAGTAGTCCTTTTGTCGACACTGAAGCTTTCTTT; CDR3: CASSPFVDTEAFF